The source of this T cell receptor (beta chain) is a study of cytomegalovirus exposure and HLA in healthy donors. The CDR3 has 13 residues. Between the trimmed V and J ends, which lost 4 bases and 5 bases, there was a span of 8 bases. Germline CDR1 reads MNHEY; CDR2 reads SVGAGI. PCR amplification relied on 60 Vbeta primers (plus 13 Jbeta primers). Some clones are missing from TCRdb's copy, which holds only in-frame ones; the method was immunoSEQ multiplex PCR. The sample carries about 160,000 clones, roughly 80% recorded once. About this clone: As yet, its antigen is unknown.

The study, taken as a whole, reports: Reportedly, fewer N-insertions than the roughly 600-donor mean appeared in an Asian-associated ancestry cluster in a later analysis.

Specimen: PBMCs. The sequence was obtained from a male donor in good health and CMV-seronegative. This sequence joins TRBV6-5 and TRBJ2-2; D is uncertain. The CDR3 sequence is CASSFSTTGELFF. CDR3 sequence (DNA): TGTGCCAGCAGTTTTAGTACTACCGGGGAGCTGTTTTTT.